This entry features one T cell receptor (beta chain) sequence. No antigen is known for it. The CDR3 is 17 residues long. V was shortened by 7 bases and J by 0 bases, with 21 bases between the two germline ends. The germline gives CDR1 SGHTA, CDR2 FQGTGA. The treatment is: 10-day PBMC culture with coronavirus spike peptide pools or control peptides (ViraFEST assay). Sequencing of the DNA from cultured CD4+ T cells was carried out with the Oncomine TCR Beta short-read assay. TCRdb re-called the PCR reads through MiXCR, storing one row per CDR3 protein. The sample carries 12,000 to 15,000 distinct CDR3 sequences, under 65% recorded once. The sample belongs to a study of vaccination and CD4 T cells after COVID-19.

Source material: CD4+ T cells from blood, cultured in vitro. This receptor was obtained from a human donor who had recovered from COVID-19. V is TRBV7-3 and J is TRBJ1-1; tentatively, D is TRBD1 (6 bases). The CDR3 sequence is CASIKTGTPLMNTEAFF. The CDR3 DNA is TGTGCCAGCATCAAAACCGGGACACCTCTCATGAACACTGAAGCTTTCTTT.